This record looks at one T cell receptor (beta chain) sequence and its context. These data belong to a study of blood T cell repertoires in COVID-19. About the study: Specimens from acute and convalescent COVID-19 originated in the United States, Italy and Spain. PBMCs, B-cell-depleted T cells, or T cells were the source of the cDNA or gDNA that made up the material.

Source study methods: For nucleated cells, counts were estimated from reference gene primer amplification. Data came from immunoSEQ multiplex PCR; TCRdb stores just in-frame clones and leaves some out. For V, J and clone size, that table is used; D and trimming come from the DNA. In the table there are about 300,000 clones, around 90% of which are singletons. Sequences were obtained from peripheral blood. The TCR comes from a man in his sixties or seventies with acute or convalescent COVID-19.

CDR3 DNA sequence: TGTGCCAGCAGTTACTCGAGGGCTAGCGGGGGCCTTCAAGAGACCCAGTACTTC. Encoded protein: CASSYSRASGGLQETQYF. The V gene is TRBV6-2 or TRBV6-3, the J gene TRBJ2-5; TRBD2 agrees at 10 bases. The V segment lost 0 bases and the J segment 2 bases; nucleotides outside the gene matches: 9. CDR3 length equals 18 residues. Germline lookup yields CDR1 MNHEY and CDR2 SVGEGT.